This TCR beta chain derives from a study of blood T cell repertoires in COVID-19. Background on the study: PBMCs, B-cell-depleted T cells, or T cells were the source of the cDNA or gDNA that made up the material.

Data came from immunoSEQ multiplex PCR; TCRdb stores just in-frame clones and leaves some out. The sample yields about 130,000 clones, roughly four fifths seen once. The V and J ends lost 0 bases and 3 bases respectively, with 11 bases between them. This CDR3 has 15 amino acids. Germline assignment: CDR1 LGHDT and CDR2 YNNKEL (reference sequence). The sample taken for sequencing was peripheral blood. The chain employs TRBV3-1 (or the pseudogene TRBV3-2) and TRBJ1-2; D unresolved. The sequence came from a man aged 30-40 years with COVID-19, enrolled during active disease. DNA for the CDR3: TGTGCCAGCAGCCAAGAGGGCAGGCCTGACTATGGCTACACCTTC. It translates to CASSQEGRPDYGYTF.